The 21 T cell receptor beta chains given below trace back to one sample, sequenced in a study of cytomegalovirus exposure and HLA in healthy donors. Amplification used 60 Vbeta primers and 13 Jbeta primers. The assay was immunoSEQ multiplex PCR, and TCRdb's table has in-frame clones only and misses some. Found here are 110,000 to 150,000 clones, around 73% of them singletons; the top ten hold 2.5% to 3.5%. Sample: PBMCs. The receptors originated from a female donor in good health and CMV-seronegative.

This chain links TRBV5-1 with TRBJ2-2, with 7 bases aligning to TRBD1. V gave up 3 bases and J gave up 2 bases; unmatched junction bases: 7. Germline V lookup: CDR1 SGHRS, CDR2 YFSETQ. The CDR3 has 16 amino acids. CDR3 coding DNA: TGCGCCAGCAGCTCTGGGACAGCAATTAACACCGGGGAGCTGTTTTTT. Translated, it gives CASSSGTAINTGELFF.

The chain combines TRBV20-1 with TRBJ2-7; the match to TRBD1 covers 7 bases. Germline V gene lookup returns CDR1 DFQATT and CDR2 SNEGSKA (reference sequence). Trimming at V came to 5 bases and at J to 7 bases, leaving 5 bases not matched to a gene. The length of the CDR3 is 11 residues. CDR3 nucleotide sequence: TGCAGTGCTGGGGACAGAGCTGAGCAGTACTTC. This translates into CSAGDRAEQYF.

This clone was detected only once. The gene calls are TRBV10-3 and TRBJ2-1, with a weak D call TRBD1 (5 bases). The V end was cut by 8 bases, the J end by 9 bases, with 20 bases between. CDR3 length: 14 amino acids. Germline values: CDR1 ENHRY, CDR2 SYGVKD. This CDR3 is CAISVGPAMGEQFF. The CDR3 DNA reads as TGTGCCATCTCAGTGGGGCCAGCCATGGGTGAGCAGTTCTTC.

In this sample, this clone turned up a few times. The chain couples TRBV19 to TRBJ1-3, with D unresolved. Per the germline V gene, CDR1 is LNHDA and CDR2 is SQIVND (reference sequence). The CDR3 covers 17 residues. V lost 5 bases and J 0 bases, leaving 17 bases between the germline ends. The CDR3 protein is CASSLLAGTSSGNTIYF. CDR3 sequence (DNA): TGTGCCAGTAGTTTACTGGCGGGTACTAGCTCTGGAAACACCATATATTTT.

CDR3 DNA: TGTGCCAGCAGTTTAGCAGGACTGACCTATGGCTACACCTTC. It codes for CASSLAGLTYGYTF. The chain employs TRBV27 and TRBJ1-2, with D uncertain. The CDR3 runs to 14 residues. CDR1 is MNHEY and CDR2 is SMNVEV in the germline V gene (reference sequence). The V end was cut by 2 bases, the J end by 4 bases, with 11 bases between.

The CDR3 loop reads CASSLRSGRTGDEQFF. DNA of the CDR3: TGTGCCAGCAGCTTACGTAGCGGGAGAACCGGCGATGAGCAGTTCTTC. The rearrangement links TRBV11-2 to TRBJ2-1; 9 bases are a match to TRBD2. The V and J ends lost 2 bases and 8 bases, in that order; junction bases with no gene match: 10. Germline V gene lookup returns CDR1 SGHAT and CDR2 FQNNGV. The CDR3 is 16 residues long.

This clone has just a few counts. The rearrangement links TRBV4-1 to TRBJ2-7; TRBD2 is a possible D gene (6 bases). CDR3 length: 16 amino acids. Trimming pared 1 base from V and 0 bases from J, leaving 13 bases between. Germline-derived CDR1 and CDR2 are MGHRA and YSYEKL. Here the CDR3 DNA reads TGCGCCAGCAGCCAAGGGGCAGCGGGCGCCTCCTACGAGCAGTACTTC. The encoded protein is CASSQGAAGASYEQYF.

This clone was detected a few times. This chain connects TRBV27 to TRBJ1-1; weak D call: TRBD1 (6 bases). With 4 bases removed from V and 10 bases from J, the gap between germline ends came to 16 bases. The germline V gene has CDR1 MNHEY and CDR2 SMNVEV (reference sequence). The CDR3 spans 13 residues. The CDR3 loop is CASSSAGRGRAFF. CDR3 nucleotides: TGTGCCAGCAGTTCTGCAGGAAGGGGGAGAGCTTTCTTT.

The V and J genes are TRBV28 and TRBJ2-3, with 7 bases matching TRBD2. From germline, CDR1 is MDHEN and CDR2 SYDVKM. V lost 6 bases, J lost 1 base, and 4 bases stayed unmatched. This CDR3 is built from 14 residues. The CDR3 DNA reads TGTGCCAGCAGCCGCCGGGGGGGCACAGATACGCAGTATTTT. Translating gives CASSRRGGTDTQYF. Full variable domain (remainder filled in from reference TRBV28 and TRBJ2-3): DVKVTQSSRYLVKRTGEKVFLECVQDMDHENMFWYRQDPGLGLRLIYFSYDVKMKEKGDIPEGYSVSREKKERFSLILESASTNQTSMYLCASSRRGGTDTQYFGPGTRLTVL.

The rearrangement links TRBV18 to TRBJ1-1, with 9 bases lining up with TRBD1. In germline, CDR1 is KGHSH, CDR2 LQKENI. The CDR3 runs to 14 residues. Trimming at V came to 6 bases and at J to 1 base, leaving 3 bases not matched to a gene. The CDR3 sequence: CASSEGQGNTEAFF. The DNA for the CDR3 is TGTGCCAGCTCGGAGGGACAGGGGAACACTGAAGCTTTCTTT.

J is TRBJ1-4 and V is TRBV7-9, with D perhaps TRBD1 (5 bases). The V and J ends lost 5 bases and 5 bases respectively, with 18 bases between them. Germline V gives CDR1 SEHNR, CDR2 FQNEAQ (reference sequence). This CDR3 spans 16 amino acids. The CDR3: CASSSLGQAVNEKLFF. The CDR3 DNA is TGTGCCAGCAGCAGCCTCGGACAAGCTGTGAATGAAAAACTGTTTTTT.

The gene calls are TRBV30 and TRBJ1-2, with D perhaps matching TRBD1 (5 bases). This CDR3 comprises 15 residues. V lost 1 base to trimming and J lost 3 bases, with 15 bases between them. The germline CDR1 and CDR2 sequences are GTSNPN and SVGIG (reference sequence). CDR3 coding DNA: TGTGCCTGGAGTGCGTCTACCAAGGGGTACTATGGCTACACCTTC. It is translated as CAWSASTKGYYGYTF. The full variable domain, with the rest looked up from reference TRBV30 and TRBJ1-2, is SQTIHQWPATLVQPVGSPLSLECTVEGTSNPNLYWYRQAAGRGLQLLFYSVGIGQISSEVPQNLSASRPQDRQFILSSKKLLLSDSGFYLCAWSASTKGYYGYTFGSGTRLTVV.

The J gene is TRBJ2-3, the V gene TRBV11-2; D is uncertain. The CDR3 has 17 amino acids. Trimming stripped 5 bases from V and 0 bases from J, with 18 bases between. Germline values: CDR1 SGHAT, CDR2 FQNNGV. CDR3 loop: CASSTTLTSRSTDTQYF. The CDR3 DNA reads as TGTGCCAGCAGCACCACTCTGACTTCAAGGAGCACAGATACGCAGTATTTT.

The V call is TRBV4-2, the J call TRBJ2-5; 12 bases line up with TRBD2. Germline loops: CDR1 LGHNA, CDR2 YNFKEQ. V lost 4 bases to trimming and J lost 5 bases; unmatched junction nucleotides: 8. This CDR3 has 16 residues. The CDR3 DNA follows: TGTGCCAGCAGCCCGACAATGACTAGCGGGAGTGAGACCCAGTACTTC. Translated: CASSPTMTSGSETQYF.

The rearrangement links TRBV2 to TRBJ1-2; 11 nucleotides match TRBD1. The CDR3 length is 15 residues. Per germline, CDR1 SNHLY and CDR2 FYNNEI. Unmatched junction bases numbered 8, after V lost 8 bases and J lost 3 bases. The CDR3: CASQRTGGEYYGYTF. The CDR3 nucleotides read TGTGCCAGCCAAAGGACAGGGGGCGAATACTATGGCTACACCTTC. Together with reference TRBV2 and TRBJ1-2, the CDR3 gives the full variable domain: EPEVTQTPSHQVTQMGQEVILRCVPISNHLYFYWYRQILGQKVEFLVSFYNNEISEKSEIFDDQFSVERPDGSNFTLKIRSTKLEDSAMYFCASQRTGGEYYGYTFGSGTRLTVV.

The rearrangement uses TRBV2 and TRBJ1-2, with 7 bases aligning to TRBD1. The CDR3 loop spans 13 amino acids. The V and J ends lost 8 bases and 8 bases, in that order; junction bases with no gene match: 11. CDR1 is SNHLY and CDR2 is FYNNEI in the germline V gene. The chain's CDR3 is CASRQGGGSGYTF. The DNA for the CDR3 is TGTGCCAGCCGACAGGGAGGAGGTTCGGGCTACACCTTC.

This chain joins TRBV28 and TRBJ1-2; D is possibly TRBD1 (5 bases). The V gene's germline CDR1 is MDHEN and CDR2 SYDVKM. V lost 3 bases to trimming and J lost 5 bases, with 13 bases between them. This CDR3 spans 14 amino acids. The DNA for the CDR3 is TGTGCCAGCAGTTTGGGCCCAGGGTGGTATGGCTACACCTTC. Amino acid sequence: CASSLGPGWYGYTF.

In this sample, this clone turned up once. The CDR3 nucleotides are TGTGCCAGCAGACCTGGACAGAGCTATGGCTACACCTTC. It is translated as CASRPGQSYGYTF. The chain recombines TRBV6-5 with TRBJ1-2; TRBD1 might be the D (6 bases). V was cut by 6 bases and J by 4 bases, with 12 bases left in between. Germline V gene lookup returns CDR1 MNHEY and CDR2 SVGAGI. The CDR3 runs to 13 residues.

This clone showed up just once. The CDR3 loop reads CASRRDRNSYEQYF. The CDR3 DNA reads as TGCGCCAGCAGGCGGGACAGGAACTCCTACGAGCAGTACTTC. The gene calls are TRBV5-1 and TRBJ2-7; 8 bases align to TRBD1. The CDR3 is made up of 14 amino acids. Losses at the gene ends were 5 bases for V and 0 bases for J; bases not matched to a gene: 4. Per the germline V gene, CDR1 is SGHRS and CDR2 is YFSETQ.

The sample holds a few counts of this clone. The chain uses TRBV6-1 and TRBJ1-6, with 7 nucleotides matching TRBD1. Looked up from germline, CDR1 is MNHNS and CDR2 is SASEGT. The CDR3 has 15 residues. V lost 4 bases to trimming and J lost 7 bases; unmatched junction nucleotides: 7. CDR3 in amino acids: CASSARTGLNSPLHF. Here the CDR3 DNA reads TGTGCCAGCAGTGCCCGGACAGGCCTCAATTCACCCCTCCACTTT.

The CDR3 spells CASIGPAYEQYF. As DNA, the CDR3 is TGCGCCAGTATTGGGCCCGCCTACGAGCAGTACTTC. The chain couples TRBV5-1 to TRBJ2-5; D remains unclear. The DNA end is more similar to TRBJ2-7, so the J call may be wrong. This CDR3 is built from 12 residues. Germline V gives CDR1 SGHRS, CDR2 YFSETQ.